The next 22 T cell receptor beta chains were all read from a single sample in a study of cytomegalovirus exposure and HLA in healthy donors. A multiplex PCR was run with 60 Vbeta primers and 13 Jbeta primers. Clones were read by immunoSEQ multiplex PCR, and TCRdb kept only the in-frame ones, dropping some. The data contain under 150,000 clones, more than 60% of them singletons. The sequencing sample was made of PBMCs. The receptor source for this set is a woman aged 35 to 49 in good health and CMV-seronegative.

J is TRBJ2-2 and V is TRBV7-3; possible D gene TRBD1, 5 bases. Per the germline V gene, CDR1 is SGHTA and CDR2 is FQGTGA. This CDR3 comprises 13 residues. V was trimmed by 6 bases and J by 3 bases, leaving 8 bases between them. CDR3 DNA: TGTGCCAGCAGTGACAGTTACACCGGGGAGCTGTTTTTT. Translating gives CASSDSYTGELFF.

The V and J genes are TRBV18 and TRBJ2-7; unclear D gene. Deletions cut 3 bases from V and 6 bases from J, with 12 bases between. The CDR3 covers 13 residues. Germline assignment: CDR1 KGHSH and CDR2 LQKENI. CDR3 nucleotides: TGTGCCAGCTCACCCCCCTTTGGCTCCGAGCAGTACTTC. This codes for CASSPPFGSEQYF.

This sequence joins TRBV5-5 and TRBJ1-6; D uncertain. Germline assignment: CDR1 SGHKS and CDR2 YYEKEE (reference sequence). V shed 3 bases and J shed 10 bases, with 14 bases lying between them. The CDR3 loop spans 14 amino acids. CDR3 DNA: TGTGCCAGCAGCTCGCGGGGAGGTAACTCACCCCTCCACTTT. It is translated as CASSSRGGNSPLHF.

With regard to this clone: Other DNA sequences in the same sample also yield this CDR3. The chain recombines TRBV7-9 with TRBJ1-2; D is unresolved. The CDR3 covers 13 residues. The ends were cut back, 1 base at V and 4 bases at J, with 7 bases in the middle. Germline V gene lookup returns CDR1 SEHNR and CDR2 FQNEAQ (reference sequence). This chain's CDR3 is CASSLGTSYGYTF. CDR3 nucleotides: TGTGCCAGCAGCTTAGGTACATCCTATGGCTACACCTTC.

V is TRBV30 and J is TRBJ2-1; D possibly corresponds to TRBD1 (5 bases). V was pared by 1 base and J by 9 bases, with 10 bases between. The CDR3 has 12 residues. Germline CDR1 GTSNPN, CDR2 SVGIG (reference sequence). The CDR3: CAWSAGHVEQFF. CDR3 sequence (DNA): TGTGCCTGGAGTGCAGGGCACGTTGAGCAGTTCTTC. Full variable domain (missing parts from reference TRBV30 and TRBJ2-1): SQTIHQWPATLVQPVGSPLSLECTVEGTSNPNLYWYRQAAGRGLQLLFYSVGIGQISSEVPQNLSASRPQDRQFILSSKKLLLSDSGFYLCAWSAGHVEQFFGPGTRLTVL.

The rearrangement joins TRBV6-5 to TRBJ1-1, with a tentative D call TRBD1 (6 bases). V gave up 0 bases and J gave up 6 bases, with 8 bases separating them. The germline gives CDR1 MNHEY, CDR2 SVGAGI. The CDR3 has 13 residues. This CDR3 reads CASSYSGTPEAFF. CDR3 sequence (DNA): TGTGCCAGCAGTTACTCCGGGACACCTGAAGCTTTCTTT.

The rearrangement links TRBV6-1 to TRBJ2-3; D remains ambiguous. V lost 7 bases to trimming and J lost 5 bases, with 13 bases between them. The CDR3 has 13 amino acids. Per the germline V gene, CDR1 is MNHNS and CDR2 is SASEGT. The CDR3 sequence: CASTIRHGDTQYF. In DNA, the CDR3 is TGTGCCAGCACCATTCGACACGGAGATACGCAGTATTTT.

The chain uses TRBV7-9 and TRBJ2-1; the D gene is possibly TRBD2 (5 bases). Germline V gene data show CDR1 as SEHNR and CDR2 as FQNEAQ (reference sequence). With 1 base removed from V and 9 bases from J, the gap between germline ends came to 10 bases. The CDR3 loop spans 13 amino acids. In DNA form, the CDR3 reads TGTGCCAGCAGCTTAGGGAGGTCTAGTGAGCAGTTCTTC. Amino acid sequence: CASSLGRSSEQFF.

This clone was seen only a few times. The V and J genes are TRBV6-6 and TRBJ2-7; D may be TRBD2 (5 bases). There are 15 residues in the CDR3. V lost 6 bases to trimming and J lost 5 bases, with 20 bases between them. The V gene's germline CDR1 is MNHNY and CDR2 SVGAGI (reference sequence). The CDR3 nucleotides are TGTGCCAGCAGGTCCACCTCCCTTTACGGGAACGAGCAGTACTTC. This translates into CASRSTSLYGNEQYF.

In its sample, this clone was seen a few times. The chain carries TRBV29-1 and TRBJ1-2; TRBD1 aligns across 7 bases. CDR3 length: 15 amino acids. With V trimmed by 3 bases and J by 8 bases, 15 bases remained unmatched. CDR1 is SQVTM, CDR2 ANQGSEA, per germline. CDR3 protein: CSVEMGWQGGSGYTF. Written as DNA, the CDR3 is TGCAGCGTTGAGATGGGCTGGCAGGGGGGCTCGGGCTACACCTTC.

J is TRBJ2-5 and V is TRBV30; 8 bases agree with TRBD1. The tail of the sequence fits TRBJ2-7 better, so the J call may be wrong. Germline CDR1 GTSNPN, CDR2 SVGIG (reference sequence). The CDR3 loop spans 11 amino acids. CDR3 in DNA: TGTGCCTGGGACAGGGGTGCCGAGCAGTACTTC. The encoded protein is CAWDRGAEQYF.

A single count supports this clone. CDR3 sequence: CAIGSGIYNEQFF. In nucleotides, the CDR3 is TGTGCCATCGGGTCAGGGATCTACAATGAGCAGTTCTTC. This chain joins TRBV7-9 and TRBJ2-1, with a possible D match to TRBD1 (5 bases). The V gene lost 10 bases and the J gene lost 3 bases, with 13 bases spanning the gap. Germline V gene lookup returns CDR1 SEHNR and CDR2 FQNEAQ (reference sequence). The CDR3 has 13 residues.

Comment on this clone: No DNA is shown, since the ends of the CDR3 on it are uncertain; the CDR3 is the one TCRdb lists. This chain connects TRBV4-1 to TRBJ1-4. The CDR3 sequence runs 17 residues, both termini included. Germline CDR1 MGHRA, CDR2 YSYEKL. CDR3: CASSQDLRAREGEKLFF.

The CDR3 loop reads CASSLLQGSTNYGYTF. CDR3 in DNA: TGTGCCAGCAGCTTACTTCAGGGAAGCACTAACTATGGCTACACCTTC. The chain combines TRBV7-6 with TRBJ1-2; perhaps TRBD1 as D (5 bases). CDR1 is SGHVS, CDR2 FNYEAQ, per germline. The V gene lost 2 bases and the J gene lost 0 bases, with 13 bases spanning the gap. CDR3 length equals 16 residues.

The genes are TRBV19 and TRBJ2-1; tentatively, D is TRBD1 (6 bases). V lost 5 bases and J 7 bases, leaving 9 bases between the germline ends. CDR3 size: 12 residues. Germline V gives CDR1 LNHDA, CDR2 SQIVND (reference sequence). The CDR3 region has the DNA TGTGCCAGTAGTGGGGGCGGGAATGAGCAGTTCTTC. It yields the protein CASSGGGNEQFF.

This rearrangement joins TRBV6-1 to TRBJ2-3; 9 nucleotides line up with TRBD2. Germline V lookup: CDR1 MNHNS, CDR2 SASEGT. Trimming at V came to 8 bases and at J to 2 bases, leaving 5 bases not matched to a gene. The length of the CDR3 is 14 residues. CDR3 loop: CASRGGGVTDTQYF. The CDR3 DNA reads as TGTGCCAGCCGAGGCGGGGGGGTCACAGATACGCAGTATTTT.

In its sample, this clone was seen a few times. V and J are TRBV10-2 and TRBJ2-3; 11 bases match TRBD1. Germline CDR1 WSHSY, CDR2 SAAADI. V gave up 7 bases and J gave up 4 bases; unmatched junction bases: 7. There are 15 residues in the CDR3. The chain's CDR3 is CASKKGQGAADTQYF. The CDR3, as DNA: TGCGCCAGCAAAAAAGGACAGGGGGCGGCAGATACGCAGTATTTT.

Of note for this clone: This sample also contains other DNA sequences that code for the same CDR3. CDR3 region: CASSPSTGPDTQYF. The DNA of the CDR3 is TGTGCCAGCTCACCCTCAACAGGGCCCGATACGCAGTATTTT. The rearrangement links TRBV18 to TRBJ2-3; possibly TRBD1 for D (6 bases). Deletions cut 3 bases from V and 6 bases from J, with 13 bases between. The CDR3 covers 14 residues. CDR1 is KGHSH and CDR2 is LQKENI in the germline V gene.

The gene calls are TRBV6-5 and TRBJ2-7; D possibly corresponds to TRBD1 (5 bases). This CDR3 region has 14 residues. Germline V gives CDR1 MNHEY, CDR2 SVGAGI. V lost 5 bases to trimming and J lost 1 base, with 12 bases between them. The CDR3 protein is CASSEQEYSYEQYF. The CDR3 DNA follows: TGTGCCAGCAGTGAACAGGAATATTCCTACGAGCAGTACTTC.

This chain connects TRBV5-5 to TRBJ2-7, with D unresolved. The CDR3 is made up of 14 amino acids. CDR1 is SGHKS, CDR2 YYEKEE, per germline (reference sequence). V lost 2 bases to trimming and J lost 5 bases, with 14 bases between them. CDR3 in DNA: TGTGCCAGCAGCTTTAAAGGCAGGTCCGACGAGCAGTACTTC. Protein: CASSFKGRSDEQYF.

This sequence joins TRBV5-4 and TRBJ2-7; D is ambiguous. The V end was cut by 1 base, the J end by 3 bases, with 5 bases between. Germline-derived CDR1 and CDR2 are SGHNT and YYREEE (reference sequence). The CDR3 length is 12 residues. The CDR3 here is CASSLSRYEQYF. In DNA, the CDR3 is TGTGCCAGCAGCTTGTCCCGCTACGAGCAGTACTTC. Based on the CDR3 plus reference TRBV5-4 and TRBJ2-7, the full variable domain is ETGVTQSPTHLIKTRGQQVTLRCSSQSGHNTVSWYQQALGQGPQFIFQYYREEENGRGNFPPRFSGLQFPNYSSELNVNALELDDSALYLCASSLSRYEQYFGPGTRLTVT.

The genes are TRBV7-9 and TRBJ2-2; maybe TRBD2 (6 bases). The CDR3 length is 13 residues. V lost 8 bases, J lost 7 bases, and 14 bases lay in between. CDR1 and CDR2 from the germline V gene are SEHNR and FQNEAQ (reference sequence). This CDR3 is CASSGVQGGELFF. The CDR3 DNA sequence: TGTGCCAGCTCGGGGGTCCAGGGCGGGGAGCTGTTTTTT.